This T cell receptor (beta chain) was sequenced during a study of PD-1 blockade in classical Hodgkin lymphoma. The study, taken as a whole, reports: The drivers behind the repertoire differences, possibly disease activity or prior therapy, remain undefined.

This table comes from immunoSEQ multiplex PCR, and its TCRdb copy is limited to in-frame clones, with some not included. This sample yields approximately 14,000 clones, of which about 90% are seen a single time; under 6.5% belongs to the top ten. Time point indicated: newly diagnosed, previously untreated cHL patient sample. Through magnetic negative selection, CD8+ T cells were separated from PBMCs that had been thawed. Comparator PBMCs were from newly diagnosed, untreated classical Hodgkin lymphoma. About this clone itself: Its cognate antigen is unknown.

Sequencing was carried out using CD8+ T cells from blood. This receptor was obtained from a human donor with classical Hodgkin lymphoma.

The CDR3 DNA follows: TGTGCCAGCGGACCGTTGGGGGCGGGAGTGAAAGATACGCAGTATTTT. This gives the protein CASGPLGAGVKDTQYF. The chain carries TRBV9 and TRBJ2-3; TRBD2 might be the D (7 bases). Trimming took 7 bases from V and 5 from J, leaving 23 bases between them. The germline V gene encodes CDR1 SGDLS and CDR2 YYNGEE. The CDR3 extends over 16 amino acids.